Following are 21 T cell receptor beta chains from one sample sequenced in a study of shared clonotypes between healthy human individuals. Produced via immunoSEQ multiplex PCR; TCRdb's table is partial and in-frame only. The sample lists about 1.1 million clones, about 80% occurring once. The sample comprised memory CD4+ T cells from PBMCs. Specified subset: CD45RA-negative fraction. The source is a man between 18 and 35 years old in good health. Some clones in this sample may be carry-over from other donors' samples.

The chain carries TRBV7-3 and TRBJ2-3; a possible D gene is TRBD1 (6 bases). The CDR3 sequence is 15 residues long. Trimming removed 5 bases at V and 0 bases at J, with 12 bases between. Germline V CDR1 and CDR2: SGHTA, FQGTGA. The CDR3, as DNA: TGTGCCAGCAGCCCACAGGGTACTAGCACAGATACGCAGTATTTT. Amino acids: CASSPQGTSTDTQYF.

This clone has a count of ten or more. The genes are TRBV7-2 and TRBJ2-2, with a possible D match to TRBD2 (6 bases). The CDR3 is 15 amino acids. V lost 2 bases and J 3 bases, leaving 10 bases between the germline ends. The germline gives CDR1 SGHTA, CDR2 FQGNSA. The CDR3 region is CASSLWREHTGELFF. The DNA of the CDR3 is TGTGCCAGCAGCTTATGGCGGGAACACACCGGGGAGCTGTTTTTT.

As DNA, the CDR3 is TGTGCCATCAGTGAGGACTCGACTCCCACAGATACGCAGTATTTT. It is translated as CAISEDSTPTDTQYF. The gene calls are TRBV10-3 and TRBJ2-3; D remains unclear. The CDR3 sequence is 15 residues long. Germline CDR1 is ENHRY and CDR2 is SYGVKD. V lost 2 bases to trimming and J lost 2 bases, with 11 bases between them.

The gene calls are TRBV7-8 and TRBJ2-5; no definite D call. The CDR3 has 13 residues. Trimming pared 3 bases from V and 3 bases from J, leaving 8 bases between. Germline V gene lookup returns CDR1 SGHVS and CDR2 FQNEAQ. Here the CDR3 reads CASSFSQEETQYF. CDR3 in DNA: TGTGCCAGCAGCTTTAGTCAGGAAGAGACCCAGTACTTC.

CDR3: CASSLDRARETQYF. As DNA, the CDR3 is TGTGCCAGCAGCCTAGACAGGGCTCGGGAGACCCAGTACTTC. V gene TRBV5-4 combines with J gene TRBJ2-5; 7 bases agree with TRBD1. The CDR3 extends over 14 amino acids. V was pared by 4 bases and J by 5 bases, with 8 bases of the junction left unmatched. The germline V gene encodes CDR1 SGHNT and CDR2 YYREEE (reference sequence).

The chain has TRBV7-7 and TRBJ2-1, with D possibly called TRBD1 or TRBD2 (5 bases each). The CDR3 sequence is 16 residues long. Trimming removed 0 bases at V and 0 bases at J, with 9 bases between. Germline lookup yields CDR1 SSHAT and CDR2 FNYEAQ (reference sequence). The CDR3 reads CASSLAGTNSYNEQFF. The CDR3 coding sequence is TGTGCCAGCAGCTTAGCCGGGACCAACTCCTACAATGAGCAGTTCTTC.

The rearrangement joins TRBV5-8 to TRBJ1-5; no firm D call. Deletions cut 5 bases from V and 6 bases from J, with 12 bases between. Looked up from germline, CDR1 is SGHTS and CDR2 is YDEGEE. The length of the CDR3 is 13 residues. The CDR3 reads CASSYLGSQPQHF. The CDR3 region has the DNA TGTGCCAGCAGTTATCTTGGGTCTCAGCCCCAGCATTTT.

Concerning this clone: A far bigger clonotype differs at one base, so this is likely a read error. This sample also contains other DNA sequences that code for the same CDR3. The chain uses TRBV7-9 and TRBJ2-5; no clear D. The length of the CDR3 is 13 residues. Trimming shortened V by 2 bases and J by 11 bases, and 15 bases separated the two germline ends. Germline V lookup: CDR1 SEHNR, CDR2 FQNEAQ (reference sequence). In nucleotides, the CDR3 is TGTGCCAGCAGCTTATCGGGCTCGGGCGTGCAGTACTTC. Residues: CASSLSGSGVQYF.

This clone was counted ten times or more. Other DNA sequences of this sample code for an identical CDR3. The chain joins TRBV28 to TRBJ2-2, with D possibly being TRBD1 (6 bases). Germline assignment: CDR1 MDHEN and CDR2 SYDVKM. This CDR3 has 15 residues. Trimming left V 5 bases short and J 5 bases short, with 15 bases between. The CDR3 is CASSQIQTGTGELFF. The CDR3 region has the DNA TGTGCCAGCAGTCAAATCCAAACAGGGACCGGGGAGCTGTTTTTT.

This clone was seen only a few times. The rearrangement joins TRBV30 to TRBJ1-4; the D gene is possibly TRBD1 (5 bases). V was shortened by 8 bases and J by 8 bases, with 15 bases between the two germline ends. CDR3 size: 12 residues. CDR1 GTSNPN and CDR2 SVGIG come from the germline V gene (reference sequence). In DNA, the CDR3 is TGTGCCCGGGGCGGCGGGGGGGAAAAACTGTTTTTT. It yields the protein CARGGGGEKLFF. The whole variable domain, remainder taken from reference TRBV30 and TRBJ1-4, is SQTIHQWPATLVQPVGSPLSLECTVEGTSNPNLYWYRQAAGRGLQLLFYSVGIGQISSEVPQNLSASRPQDRQFILSSKKLLLSDSGFYLCARGGGGEKLFFGSGTQLSVL.

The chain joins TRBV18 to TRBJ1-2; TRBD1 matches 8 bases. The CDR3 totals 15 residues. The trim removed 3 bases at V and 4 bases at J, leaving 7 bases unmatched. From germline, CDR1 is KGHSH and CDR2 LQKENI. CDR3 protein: CASSPTDRAGYGYTF. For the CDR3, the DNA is TGTGCCAGCTCACCGACGGACAGGGCTGGCTATGGCTACACCTTC.

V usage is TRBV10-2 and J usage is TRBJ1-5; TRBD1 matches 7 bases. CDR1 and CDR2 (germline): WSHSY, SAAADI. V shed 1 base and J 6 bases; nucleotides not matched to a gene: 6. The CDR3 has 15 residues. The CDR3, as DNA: TGCGCCAGCAGTGAGTTTGGGACAGTGGGTCAGCCCCAGCATTTT. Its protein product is CASSEFGTVGQPQHF.

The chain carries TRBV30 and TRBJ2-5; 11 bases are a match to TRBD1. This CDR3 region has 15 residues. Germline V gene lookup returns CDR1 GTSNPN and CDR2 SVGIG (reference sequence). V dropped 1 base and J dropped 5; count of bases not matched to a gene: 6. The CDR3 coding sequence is TGTGCCTGGAGTGCTGGACAGGGGGCCAGGGAGACCCAGTACTTC. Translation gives CAWSAGQGARETQYF. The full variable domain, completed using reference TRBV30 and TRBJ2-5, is SQTIHQWPATLVQPVGSPLSLECTVEGTSNPNLYWYRQAAGRGLQLLFYSVGIGQISSEVPQNLSASRPQDRQFILSSKKLLLSDSGFYLCAWSAGQGARETQYFGPGTRLLVL.

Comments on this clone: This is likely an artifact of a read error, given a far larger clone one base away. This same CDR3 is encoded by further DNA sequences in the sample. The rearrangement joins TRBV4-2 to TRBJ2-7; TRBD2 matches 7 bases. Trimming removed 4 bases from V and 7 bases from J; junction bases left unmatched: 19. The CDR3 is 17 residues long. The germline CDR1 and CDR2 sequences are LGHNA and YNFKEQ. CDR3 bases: TGTGCCAGCAGCCCCCCTTCCCTACTAGCGCACGCCGGAGAGCAGTACTTC. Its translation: CASSPPSLLAHAGEQYF.

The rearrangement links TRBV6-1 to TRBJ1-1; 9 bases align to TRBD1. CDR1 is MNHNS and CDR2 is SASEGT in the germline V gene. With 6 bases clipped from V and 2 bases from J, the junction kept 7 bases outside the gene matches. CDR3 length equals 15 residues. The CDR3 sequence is CASRNPGQGNTEAFF. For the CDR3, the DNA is TGTGCCAGCAGAAATCCGGGACAGGGTAACACTGAAGCTTTCTTT.

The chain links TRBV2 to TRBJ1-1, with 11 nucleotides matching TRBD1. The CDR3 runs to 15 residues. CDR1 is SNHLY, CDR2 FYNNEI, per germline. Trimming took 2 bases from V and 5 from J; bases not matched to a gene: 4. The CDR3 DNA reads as TGTGCCAGCAGTGAACGGGACAGGGGGGCGACTGAAGCTTTCTTT. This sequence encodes CASSERDRGATEAFF.

The CDR3, as DNA: TGTGCCAGCAGCCCCTTCGCGGGACATTACGAGCAGTACTTC. Translated, it gives CASSPFAGHYEQYF. The chain uses TRBV7-7 and TRBJ2-7; possibly TRBD1 or TRBD2 for D (6 bases each). Trimming took off 5 bases at V and 4 bases at J, with 15 bases between the two ends. The CDR3 extends over 14 amino acids. Germline V gene lookup returns CDR1 SSHAT and CDR2 FNYEAQ (reference sequence).

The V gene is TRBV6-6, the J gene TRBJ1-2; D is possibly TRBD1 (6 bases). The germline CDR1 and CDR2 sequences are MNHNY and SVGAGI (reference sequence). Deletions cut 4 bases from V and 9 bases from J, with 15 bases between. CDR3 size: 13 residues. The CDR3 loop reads CASSLTGSRSYTF. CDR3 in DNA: TGTGCCAGCAGTTTAACAGGGAGTCGGAGCTACACCTTC.

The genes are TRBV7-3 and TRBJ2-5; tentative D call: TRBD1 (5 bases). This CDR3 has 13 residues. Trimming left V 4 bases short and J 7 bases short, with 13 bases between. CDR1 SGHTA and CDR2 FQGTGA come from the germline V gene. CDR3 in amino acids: CASSSAQRGTQYF. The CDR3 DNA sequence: TGTGCCAGCAGCTCCGCCCAAAGGGGGACCCAGTACTTC.

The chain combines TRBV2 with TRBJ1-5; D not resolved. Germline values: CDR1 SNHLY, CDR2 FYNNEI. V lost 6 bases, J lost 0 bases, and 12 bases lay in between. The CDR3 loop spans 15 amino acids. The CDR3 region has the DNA TGTGCCAGCAGATTAGGGAGTAATAGCAATCAGCCCCAGCATTTT. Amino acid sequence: CASRLGSNSNQPQHF.

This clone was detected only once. The CDR3 protein is CASGLVTTGGAYTEAFF. In DNA, the CDR3 is TGTGCTAGTGGTTTGGTCACTACGGGGGGCGCTTACACTGAAGCTTTCTTT. The rearrangement uses TRBV12-5 and TRBJ1-1; possible D gene TRBD1, 6 bases. The CDR3 runs 17 residues. The germline V gene has CDR1 LGHNT and CDR2 FRNRAP. Trimming shortened V by 0 bases and J by 3 bases, and 17 bases separated the two germline ends. Complete variable domain (other parts from reference TRBV12-5 and TRBJ1-1): DARVTQTPRHKVTEMGQEVTMRCQPILGHNTVFWYRQTMMQGLELLAYFRNRAPLDDSGMPKDRFSAEMPDATLATLKIQPSEPRDSAVYFCASGLVTTGGAYTEAFFGQGTRLTVV.